Shown below are 27 T cell receptor beta chains from a single sample sequenced in a study of T-cell reconstitution after alpha-beta-depleted transplantation in children. Unique molecular identifiers were incorporated into the prepared TCRbeta library. Each CDR3 protein is one row after TCRdb ran MiXCR on the PCR reads. This sample has about 100,000 distinct CDR3 sequences, with 5% to 7% found just once. Sequenced material: PBMCs, mostly from graft donor cells, taken 360 days after TCRalphabeta/CD19-depleted stem cell transplant. These receptors all stem from a male patient aged 2 to 9 who had a stem cell transplant for acute lymphoblastic leukemia, so the T cells may come from the graft donor.

This clonotype was picked up many times. The CDR3 is CASSQGLTQPYEQYF. CDR3 nucleotide sequence: TGTGCCAGCAGCCAGGGACTAACACAGCCCTACGAGCAGTACTTC. V usage is TRBV7-9 and J usage is TRBJ2-7; 7 nucleotides line up with TRBD2. Germline CDR1 SEHNR, CDR2 FQNEAQ (reference sequence). There are 15 residues in the CDR3. V trimming: 5 bases; J trimming: 2 bases; junction bases outside the gene matches: 9.

This clonotype was picked up many times. This rearrangement joins TRBV7-9 to TRBJ2-7; TRBD1 might be the D (5 bases). The CDR3 has 14 residues. In germline, CDR1 is SEHNR, CDR2 FQNEAQ (reference sequence). Trimming removed 1 base at V and 5 bases at J, with 12 bases between. The CDR3 reads CASSLVGRADEQYF. CDR3 nucleotides: TGTGCCAGCAGCTTAGTCGGCAGGGCTGACGAGCAGTACTTC.

In this sample, this clonotype turned up a few times. This rearrangement joins TRBV27 to TRBJ2-3, with 9 bases identical to TRBD2. V lost 6 bases and J lost 5; bases outside the gene matches: 12. The germline gives CDR1 MNHEY, CDR2 SMNVEV (reference sequence). This CDR3 has 16 amino acids. For the CDR3, the DNA is TGTGCCAGCAGAGCGCGGGGGGGGGTGAGAAGAGATACGCAGTATTTT. Translating it yields CASRARGGVRRDTQYF.

This clonotype was recorded many times. J is TRBJ1-1 and V is TRBV4-1, with D unresolved. The CDR3 has 14 residues. Trimming took off 4 bases at V and 1 base at J, with 10 bases between the two ends. Germline V CDR1 and CDR2: MGHRA, YSYEKL. The CDR3 DNA sequence: TGCGCCAGCAGCCGCCCTGCTACGAACACTGAAGCTTTCTTT. Translation: CASSRPATNTEAFF.

Concerning this clonotype itself: This may come from a read error, since a much larger clone is one base off. The chain couples TRBV7-6 to TRBJ2-1; 9 positions match TRBD2. This CDR3 is 17 amino acids long. Looked up from germline, CDR1 is SGHVS and CDR2 is FNYEAQ. The V gene end was trimmed by 4 bases and the J gene end by 7 bases; junction bases not matched to a gene: 14. CDR3 sequence reads: CASSSSLGLATANEQFF. CDR3 nucleotide sequence: TGTGCCAGCAGCTCCTCGTTGGGACTAGCTACGGCAAATGAGCAGTTCTTC.

In this sample, this clonotype turned up many times. The rearrangement uses TRBV20-1 and TRBJ2-7, with TRBD1 identical over 9 bases. This CDR3 is 12 amino acids long. The V and J ends lost 6 bases and 5 bases, in that order; junction bases with no gene match: 5. Germline values: CDR1 DFQATT, CDR2 SNEGSKA (reference sequence). CDR3 amino acids: CSARDRAHEQYF. In nucleotides, the CDR3 is TGCAGTGCAAGGGACAGGGCCCACGAGCAGTACTTC.

At least ten counts were recorded for this clonotype. V and J are TRBV9 and TRBJ2-1; D gene ambiguous. This CDR3 spans 13 amino acids. Germline loops: CDR1 SGDLS, CDR2 YYNGEE. V was clipped by 0 bases and J by 2 bases, with 3 bases between them. The CDR3 loop is CASSVGTYNEQFF. In DNA form, the CDR3 reads TGTGCCAGCAGCGTAGGGACCTACAATGAGCAGTTCTTC.

This clonotype was counted only a few times. The CDR3 spells CASRLGETTQNIQYF. CDR3 coding DNA: TGTGCCAGCAGGCTAGGGGAGACAACTCAAAACATTCAGTACTTC. This sequence joins TRBV6-4 and TRBJ2-4; D possibly uses TRBD1 or TRBD2 (5 bases each). Trimming removed 6 bases from V and 5 bases from J, with 17 bases in between. The CDR3 runs 15 residues. Germline assignment: CDR1 MRHNA and CDR2 SNTAGT.

This clonotype has ten or more counts. The CDR3: CASSLGSPTEQYF. The DNA of the CDR3 is TGTGCCAGCAGTTTGGGCTCTCCTACTGAGCAGTACTTC. V usage is TRBV12-3 or TRBV12-4 and J usage is TRBJ2-7; no clear D. V lost 3 bases, J lost 7 bases, and 13 bases lay in between. The CDR3 loop spans 13 amino acids.

This clonotype was detected only a few times. The rearrangement uses TRBV7-9 and TRBJ2-7, with TRBD2 as a possible D gene (6 bases). This CDR3 comprises 14 residues. V was trimmed by 4 bases and J by 1 base, leaving 11 bases between them. Germline loops: CDR1 SEHNR, CDR2 FQNEAQ (reference sequence). Here the CDR3 reads CASSYGGASYEQYF. The DNA for the CDR3 is TGTGCCAGCAGCTACGGCGGGGCGTCCTACGAGCAGTACTTC.

This clonotype was counted a few times. The chain couples TRBV7-8 to TRBJ2-5; 9 bases map to TRBD2. J lost 0 bases, V lost 1 base, and 6 bases had no gene match. CDR3 length equals 17 residues. Looked up from germline, CDR1 is SGHVS and CDR2 is FQNEAQ. As DNA, the CDR3 is TGTGCCAGCAGCTTAGTAGCCAGCGGGGGGTACCAAGAGACCCAGTACTTC. This sequence encodes CASSLVASGGYQETQYF.

This clonotype was counted ten times or more. The V call is TRBV14, the J call TRBJ2-1; D ambiguous. Germline V gene sequence: CDR1 SGHDN, CDR2 FVKESK. Deletions cut 0 bases from V and 4 bases from J, with 1 base between. The CDR3 covers 12 residues. The CDR3 region has the DNA TGTGCCAGCAGCCAAGAATACAATGAGCAGTTCTTC. Translating it yields CASSQEYNEQFF.

This clonotype was recorded at least ten times. The V call is TRBV6-5, the J call TRBJ2-3; 8 nucleotides agree with TRBD1. The CDR3 sequence is 16 residues long. The ends lost 2 bases at V and 2 bases at J; junction bases unmatched: 6. CDR1 and CDR2 from the germline V gene are MNHEY and SVGAGI. CDR3 DNA: TGTGCCAGCAGTTACCTATGGACAGGGTCCACAGATACGCAGTATTTT. Protein product: CASSYLWTGSTDTQYF.

This clonotype was counted between two and nine times. The chain carries TRBV20-1 and TRBJ2-7, with D tentatively TRBD2 (5 bases). Germline CDR1 reads DFQATT; CDR2 reads SNEGSKA (reference sequence). V lost 5 bases and J lost 3, with 17 bases in between. This CDR3 region has 14 residues. The DNA for the CDR3 is TGCAGTGCTCTTATACTAACTAGTCTCTACGAGCAGTACTTC. Protein: CSALILTSLYEQYF.

This clonotype showed up many times. The chain uses TRBV4-2 and TRBJ1-5, with D unresolved. Germline V gene lookup returns CDR1 LGHNA and CDR2 YNFKEQ. Trimming removed 1 base from V and 1 base from J, with 11 bases in between. The CDR3 totals 16 residues. The CDR3, as DNA: TGTGCCAGCAGCCAAGTCGCGGGGAGGAGCAATCAGCCCCAGCATTTT. It translates to CASSQVAGRSNQPQHF.

This clonotype occurred a few times. This sequence joins TRBV4-2 and TRBJ2-3, with 11 bases identical to TRBD2. Germline V lookup: CDR1 LGHNA, CDR2 YNFKEQ. The trim removed 5 bases at V and 4 bases at J, leaving 8 bases unmatched. The CDR3 is 16 residues long. Written as DNA, the CDR3 is TGTGCCAGCAGCGCACCGGGACTAGCGGCCCCAGATACGCAGTATTTT. Translated: CASSAPGLAAPDTQYF.

This clonotype was seen repeatedly, ten times or more. The chain is built from TRBV6-2 or TRBV6-3 and TRBJ2-7; a possible D gene is TRBD1 (5 bases). CDR3 length equals 12 residues. Germline CDR1 is MNHEY and CDR2 is SVGEGT. The V gene lost 6 bases and the J gene lost 8 bases, with 14 bases spanning the gap. The CDR3 DNA sequence: TGTGCCAGCAGACAAGCAGGGAAAAAGCAGTACTTC. It codes for CASRQAGKKQYF.

This clonotype was found many times. The genes are TRBV29-1 and TRBJ1-6, with 9 bases matching TRBD1. J lost 5 bases, V lost 6 bases, and 2 bases had no gene match. CDR3 length: 13 residues. Germline CDR1 is SQVTM and CDR2 is ANQGSEA. In DNA form, the CDR3 reads TGCAGCGTGAGACAGGGGGATAATTCACCCCTCCACTTT. This sequence encodes CSVRQGDNSPLHF. The complete variable domain, with remaining parts taken from reference TRBV29-1 and TRBJ1-6, reads SAVISQKPSRDICQRGTSLTIQCQVDSQVTMMFWYRQQPGQSLTLIATANQGSEATYESGFVIDKFPISRPNLTFSTLTVSNMSPEDSSIYLCSVRQGDNSPLHFGNGTRLTVT.

This clonotype was recorded at least ten times. This chain links TRBV4-3 with TRBJ2-4; the D gene is possibly TRBD1 (5 bases). Trimming pared 0 bases from V and 8 bases from J, leaving 14 bases between. Germline-derived CDR1 and CDR2 are LGHNA and YSLEER. The CDR3 spans 15 residues. The CDR3 DNA is TGCGCCAGCAGCCAAGAATGGGGCGCCGGGTACATTCAGTACTTC. Its protein is CASSQEWGAGYIQYF.

This clonotype was counted between two and nine times. This rearrangement joins TRBV11-2 to TRBJ2-1; 13 bases line up with TRBD2. The germline V gene has CDR1 SGHAT and CDR2 FQNNGV. The V gene end was trimmed by 0 bases and the J gene end by 4 bases; junction bases not matched to a gene: 12. The CDR3 length is 20 residues. The chain's CDR3 is CASSLDRQGLAGILYNEQFF. The CDR3 DNA is TGTGCCAGCAGCTTAGATCGGCAGGGACTAGCGGGGATTCTATACAATGAGCAGTTCTTC.

This clonotype was observed many times. CDR3 sequence reads: CSEEGRDKSTDTQYF. The DNA of the CDR3 is TGCAGTGAAGAGGGGCGGGACAAGAGCACAGATACGCAGTATTTT. V and J are TRBV20-1 and TRBJ2-3, with D perhaps given as TRBD1 or TRBD2 (6 bases each). This CDR3 has 15 residues. The V end lost 7 bases, the J end lost 0 bases, and 17 bases lay between the germline ends. Germline assignment: CDR1 DFQATT and CDR2 SNEGSKA (reference sequence).

In this sample, this clonotype turned up many times. The J gene is TRBJ2-7, the V gene TRBV27; D is undetermined. The ends were cut back, 3 bases at V and 1 base at J, with 10 bases in the middle. This CDR3 is built from 14 residues. The germline CDR1 and CDR2 sequences are MNHEY and SMNVEV (reference sequence). For the CDR3, the DNA is TGTGCCAGCAGTTTGGGCAGGATTTCCTACGAGCAGTACTTC. Its protein product is CASSLGRISYEQYF.

The chain joins TRBV9 to TRBJ2-1; 9 bases match TRBD1. The CDR3 loop spans 14 amino acids. CDR1 is SGDLS and CDR2 is YYNGEE in the germline V gene. Losses at the gene ends were 2 bases for V and 7 bases for J; bases not matched to a gene: 4. The CDR3 sequence: CASSVRDRANEQFF. The CDR3 region has the DNA TGTGCCAGCAGCGTCCGGGACAGGGCTAATGAGCAGTTCTTC. The whole variable domain, remainder taken from reference TRBV9 and TRBJ2-1, is DSGVTQTPKHLITATGQRVTLRCSPRSGDLSVYWYQQSLDQGLQFLIQYYNGEERAKGNILERFSAQQFPDLHSELNLSSLELGDSALYFCASSVRDRANEQFFGPGTRLTVL.

In its sample, this clonotype was seen many times. The chain has TRBV2 and TRBJ2-3; 7 positions match TRBD2. The V gene end was trimmed by 10 bases and the J gene end by 2 bases; junction bases not matched to a gene: 6. Germline CDR1 reads SNHLY; CDR2 reads FYNNEI. The CDR3 sequence is 13 residues long. The chain's CDR3 is CATGEGTTDTQYF. CDR3 nucleotide sequence: TGTGCCACCGGGGAGGGAACCACAGATACGCAGTATTTT. The full variable domain, its missing parts supplied by reference TRBV2 and TRBJ2-3, is EPEVTQTPSHQVTQMGQEVILRCVPISNHLYFYWYRQILGQKVEFLVSFYNNEISEKSEIFDDQFSVERPDGSNFTLKIRSTKLEDSAMYFCATGEGTTDTQYFGPGTRLTVL.

This clonotype was counted between two and nine times. The gene calls are TRBV4-3 and TRBJ2-7; no definite D call. The V gene lost 1 base and the J gene lost 0 bases, with 7 bases spanning the gap. CDR1 is LGHNA, CDR2 YSLEER, per germline. The CDR3 length is 14 residues. CDR3 region: CASSQAGFSYEQYF. CDR3 coding DNA: TGCGCCAGCAGCCAAGCTGGCTTCTCCTACGAGCAGTACTTC.

This clonotype was seen repeatedly, ten times or more. This rearrangement joins TRBV12-3 or TRBV12-4 to TRBJ2-5, with D tentatively TRBD1 (6 bases). V was trimmed by 5 bases and J by 5 bases, leaving 12 bases between them. The CDR3 consists of 13 residues. The CDR3 nucleotides are TGTGCCAGCAGTCCTGACAGGTTGGAGACCCAGTACTTC. This sequence encodes CASSPDRLETQYF.

This clonotype was counted ten times or more. The chain combines TRBV3-1 with TRBJ2-1; TRBD2 matches 8 bases. V shed 4 bases and J 5 bases; nucleotides not matched to a gene: 10. The CDR3 is made up of 16 amino acids. Per the germline V gene, CDR1 is LGHDT and CDR2 is YNNKEL (reference sequence). CDR3 region: CASSRISAGGNNEQFF. DNA for the CDR3: TGTGCCAGCAGCCGCATCTCGGCGGGGGGAAACAATGAGCAGTTCTTC.